Shown below are 19 T cell receptor beta chains from a single sample sequenced in a study of T cells in Graves' hyperthyroidism and ophthalmopathy. Amplified TCR beta CDR3 regions came from RNA transcripts. In the first-round RT-PCR of the TCR CDR3, the HTBI primer set was used. From the multiplex PCR reads, TCRdb called clonotypes with MiXCR, one entry per CDR3 protein. The sample has roughly 640,000 distinct CDR3 sequences, approximately 15% seen once. The sample was blood. The receptor source for this set is a woman between 35 and 50 years old with Graves' ophthalmopathy.

This clonotype was detected only a few times. This chain connects TRBV11-2 to TRBJ2-1; tentatively, D is TRBD2 (5 bases). The CDR3 is 14 residues long. V lost 0 bases and J 6 bases, leaving 9 bases between the germline ends. Germline V gene sequence: CDR1 SGHAT, CDR2 FQNNGV. CDR3 in amino acids: CASSLESLGNEQFF. CDR3 DNA sequence: TGTGCCAGCAGCTTAGAGTCACTAGGCAATGAGCAGTTCTTC.

The rearrangement uses TRBV19 and TRBJ2-1, with a tentative D call TRBD2 (5 bases). V was pared by 1 base and J by 0 bases, with 10 bases between. The CDR3 loop spans 16 amino acids. The V gene's germline CDR1 is LNHDA and CDR2 SQIVND (reference sequence). This chain's CDR3 is CASSIASKTSYNEQFF. The CDR3 DNA sequence: TGTGCCAGTAGTATAGCTAGCAAAACCTCCTACAATGAGCAGTTCTTC.

In the case of this clonotype: A junction boundary mismatches the germline segment, possibly from a read error. The chain combines TRBV5-1 with TRBJ2-7; D may be TRBD2 (7 bases). The germline V gene has CDR1 SGHRS and CDR2 YFSETQ. There are 14 residues in the CDR3. The CDR3 DNA sequence: TGCGCCGGCAGCTTGGGGGGGGCTTTTTACGAGCAGTACTTC. Translation gives CAGSLGGAFYEQYF.

Note on this clonotype: A read error may explain this, as a much larger clone is one base away. The chain joins TRBV27 to TRBJ2-5; the D is unclear. The germline V gene encodes CDR1 MNHEY and CDR2 SMNVEV (reference sequence). V dropped 8 bases and J dropped 0 bases, with 10 bases sitting between them. The CDR3 has 13 amino acids. CDR3 nucleotides: TGTGCCAGCGGCATCACCTACCAAGAGACCCAGTACTTC. Translated: CASGITYQETQYF.

This clonotype was counted only a few times. The chain recombines TRBV29-1 with TRBJ2-7, with TRBD1 matching over 10 bases. Germline V gene lookup returns CDR1 SQVTM and CDR2 ANQGSEA. After removal of 3 bases from V and 4 bases from J, the junction contained 0 bases not matched to a gene. The CDR3 consists of 12 residues. CDR3 in DNA: TGCAGCGTTGAGGGACAGGGGTACGAGCAGTACTTC. Its protein product is CSVEGQGYEQYF.

The chain combines TRBV19 with TRBJ2-1; perhaps D is TRBD1 or TRBD2 (5 bases each). V lost 4 bases to trimming and J lost 1 base, with 20 bases between them. This CDR3 contains 18 residues. CDR1 LNHDA and CDR2 SQIVND come from the germline V gene (reference sequence). The CDR3 region is CASSSLPGPHPSYNEQFF. The DNA of the CDR3 is TGTGCCAGTAGTAGCCTGCCGGGACCACATCCTTCCTACAATGAGCAGTTCTTC. The full variable domain, rest sourced from reference TRBV19 and TRBJ2-1, is DGGITQSPKYLFRKEGQNVTLSCEQNLNHDAMYWYRQDPGQGLRLIYYSQIVNDFQKGDIAEGYSVSREKKESFPLTVTSAQKNPTAFYLCASSSLPGPHPSYNEQFFGPGTRLTVL.

This clonotype showed up just a few times. The chain links TRBV28 to TRBJ1-2; 10 positions match TRBD1. CDR1 MDHEN and CDR2 SYDVKM come from the germline V gene. The CDR3 runs to 17 residues. Losses at the gene ends were 4 bases for V and 2 bases for J; bases not matched to a gene: 10. The CDR3 sequence is CASSSPGTGEKNYGYTF. The CDR3, as DNA: TGTGCCAGCAGTTCACCCGGGACAGGGGAAAAAAACTATGGCTACACCTTC.

This chain joins TRBV6-2 or TRBV6-3 and TRBJ2-3; perhaps TRBD2 as D (6 bases). This CDR3 region has 13 residues. Trimming took off 10 bases at V and 2 bases at J, with 13 bases between the two ends. Germline V gives CDR1 MNHEY, CDR2 SVGEGT. The CDR3 loop reads CATCGDFTDTQYF. The CDR3 nucleotides read TGTGCCACCTGCGGGGACTTCACAGATACGCAGTATTTT.

V gene TRBV10-3 combines with J gene TRBJ1-2; 9 bases agree with TRBD1. The CDR3 length is 17 residues. CDR1 and CDR2 (germline): ENHRY, SYGVKD. With V trimmed by 0 bases and J by 6 bases, 11 bases remained unmatched. This CDR3 reads CAISESTRGQGIDGYTF. The CDR3 DNA sequence: TGTGCCATCAGTGAGTCGACAAGGGGACAGGGAATTGATGGCTACACCTTC.

In its sample, this clonotype was seen a few times. The chain employs TRBV30 and TRBJ2-5; TRBD2 might be the D (6 bases). Germline CDR1 and CDR2: GTSNPN and SVGIG (reference sequence). The V gene lost 3 bases and the J gene lost 0 bases, with 8 bases spanning the gap. The CDR3 spans 13 residues. CDR3 sequence: CAWSRGNQETQYF. The CDR3 DNA reads TGTGCCTGGAGCCGGGGGAACCAAGAGACCCAGTACTTC.

The chain is built from TRBV19 and TRBJ1-6; D is ambiguous. Deletions cut 8 bases from V and 4 bases from J, with 15 bases between. CDR1 is LNHDA and CDR2 is SQIVND in the germline V gene (reference sequence). The CDR3 spans 15 residues. The CDR3, as DNA: TGTGCCAGTGCCCCCGGGAGGAGGTATAATTCACCCCTCCACTTT. It yields the protein CASAPGRRYNSPLHF.

This clonotype was seen many times. The J gene is TRBJ1-5, the V gene TRBV20-1; TRBD1 might be the D (5 bases). The CDR3 runs 14 residues. Trimming took off 3 bases at V and 2 bases at J, with 11 bases between the two ends. Germline V lookup: CDR1 DFQATT, CDR2 SNEGSKA (reference sequence). The CDR3 is CSARMGTGNQPQHF. CDR3 in DNA: TGCAGTGCTAGGATGGGGACCGGCAATCAGCCCCAGCATTTT.

This clonotype was counted a few times. The chain has TRBV7-3 and TRBJ2-1, with 8 bases matching TRBD2. J lost 9 bases, V lost 5 bases, and 9 bases had no gene match. Germline CDR1 SGHTA, CDR2 FQGTGA. The CDR3 covers 14 residues. CDR3 in amino acids: CASSPISGRGEQFF. CDR3 bases: TGTGCCAGCAGCCCCATCTCCGGGAGGGGTGAGCAGTTCTTC.

V and J are TRBV7-2 and TRBJ1-1; D might be TRBD1 (6 bases). The germline gives CDR1 SGHTA, CDR2 FQGNSA. The ends were cut back, 4 bases at V and 1 base at J, with 13 bases in the middle. There are 15 residues in the CDR3. The CDR3 reads CASSSHLGQNTEAFF. The CDR3 DNA reads as TGTGCCAGCAGCTCCCACCTGGGACAGAACACTGAAGCTTTCTTT.

The rearrangement joins TRBV2 to TRBJ2-7, with 12 bases matching TRBD2. V lost 2 bases, J lost 9 bases, and 5 bases stayed unmatched. From germline, CDR1 is SNHLY and CDR2 FYNNEI. The CDR3 extends over 14 amino acids. CDR3 loop: CASSELAGGPVQYF. In nucleotides, the CDR3 is TGTGCCAGCAGTGAACTAGCGGGAGGGCCTGTGCAGTACTTC.

This clonotype was counted many times. The V gene is TRBV28, the J gene TRBJ1-5; no reliable D call. This CDR3 region has 12 residues. Germline V gene sequence: CDR1 MDHEN, CDR2 SYDVKM. V lost 4 bases to trimming and J lost 10 bases, with 11 bases between them. The CDR3 reads CASSSPGDPQHF. Here the CDR3 DNA reads TGTGCCAGCAGTTCCCCGGGTGATCCCCAGCATTTT.

This chain uses TRBV3-1 with TRBJ2-3; TRBD2 aligns across 12 bases. The V and J ends lost 6 bases and 9 bases, in that order; junction bases with no gene match: 10. The CDR3 contains 15 residues. In germline, CDR1 is LGHDT, CDR2 YNNKEL (reference sequence). Here the CDR3 reads CASRLAGLAGGTQYF. CDR3 coding DNA: TGTGCCAGCAGATTAGCGGGACTAGCGGGCGGCACGCAGTATTTT.

The J gene is TRBJ2-5, the V gene TRBV27; D gene ambiguous. Germline V gives CDR1 MNHEY, CDR2 SMNVEV (reference sequence). The CDR3 is 18 amino acids. The V end was cut by 2 bases, the J end by 0 bases, with 19 bases between. The CDR3, as DNA: TGTGCCAGCAGTTTAACGCCCGGGTCTGGGCGGAACCAAGAGACCCAGTACTTC. It encodes CASSLTPGSGRNQETQYF.

At least ten counts were recorded for this clonotype. The V and J genes are TRBV6-5 and TRBJ1-2; D is perhaps TRBD1 (5 bases). Germline-derived CDR1 and CDR2 are MNHEY and SVGAGI. The length of the CDR3 is 12 residues. V lost 0 bases and J 8 bases, leaving 7 bases between the germline ends. The CDR3 nucleotides are TGTGCCAGCAGTTACTCTGGGGCAGGCTACACCTTC. As protein: CASSYSGAGYTF.